This entry is about one T cell receptor (beta chain). The entry originates in a study of blood T cell repertoires in COVID-19. Study background: Nucleic acid was either cDNA or gDNA, and it came from T cells, B-cell-depleted T cells, or PBMCs.

Assay: immunoSEQ multiplex PCR; the TCRdb copy retains only in-frame clones and omits some. The sample contains about 280,000 clones, 85% of which appear only once. V gave up 4 bases and J gave up 2 bases, with 22 bases separating them. This CDR3 has 17 amino acids. Per germline, CDR1 SGDLS and CDR2 YYNGEE. The chain employs TRBV9 and TRBJ2-7, with D tentatively TRBD2 (5 bases). This TCR derives from a human donor in a cohort sampled during active COVID-19. The sample comprised peripheral blood. The CDR3 region is CASSLRAGDRIPYEQYF. The CDR3 DNA follows: TGTGCCAGCAGCTTACGCGCGGGCGATCGCATACCCTACGAGCAGTACTTC.